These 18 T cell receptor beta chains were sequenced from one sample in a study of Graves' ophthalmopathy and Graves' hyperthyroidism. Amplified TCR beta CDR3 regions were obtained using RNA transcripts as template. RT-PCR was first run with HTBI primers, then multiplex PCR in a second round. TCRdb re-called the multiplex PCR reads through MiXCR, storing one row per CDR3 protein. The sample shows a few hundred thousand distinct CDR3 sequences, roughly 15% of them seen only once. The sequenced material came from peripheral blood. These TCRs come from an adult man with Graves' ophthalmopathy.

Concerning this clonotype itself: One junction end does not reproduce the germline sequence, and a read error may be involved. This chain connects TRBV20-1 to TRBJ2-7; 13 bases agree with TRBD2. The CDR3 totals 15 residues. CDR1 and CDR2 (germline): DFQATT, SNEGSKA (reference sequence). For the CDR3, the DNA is TGCATTGCTCTTCCGGGACTAGCGGGGACCTACGAGCAGTACTTC. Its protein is CIALPGLAGTYEQYF.

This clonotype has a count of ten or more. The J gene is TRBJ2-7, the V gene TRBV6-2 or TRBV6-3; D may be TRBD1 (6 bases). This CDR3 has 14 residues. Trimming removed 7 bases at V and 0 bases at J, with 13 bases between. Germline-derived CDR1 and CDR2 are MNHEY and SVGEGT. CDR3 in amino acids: CASIEGTNSYEQYF. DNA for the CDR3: TGTGCCAGCATAGAAGGGACAAACTCCTACGAGCAGTACTTC.

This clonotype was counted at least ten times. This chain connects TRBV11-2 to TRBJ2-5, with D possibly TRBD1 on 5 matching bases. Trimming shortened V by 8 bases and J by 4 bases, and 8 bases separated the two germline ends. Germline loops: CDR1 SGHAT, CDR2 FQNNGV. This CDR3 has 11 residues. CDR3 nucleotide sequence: TGTGCCAGCGGCAGGGCAGAGACCCAGTACTTC. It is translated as CASGRAETQYF. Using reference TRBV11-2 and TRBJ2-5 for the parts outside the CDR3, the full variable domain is EAGVAQSPRYKIIEKRQSVAFWCNPISGHATLYWYQQILGQGPKLLIQFQNNGVVDDSQLPKDRFSAERLKGVDSTLKIQPAKLEDSAVYLCASGRAETQYFGPGTRLLVL.

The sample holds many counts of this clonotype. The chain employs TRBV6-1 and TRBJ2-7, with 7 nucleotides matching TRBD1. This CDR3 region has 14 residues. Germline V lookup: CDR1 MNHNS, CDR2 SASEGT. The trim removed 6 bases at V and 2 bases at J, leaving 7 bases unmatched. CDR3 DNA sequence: TGTGCCAGCAGACCCACAGGGGCGACCTACGAGCAGTACTTC. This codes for CASRPTGATYEQYF.

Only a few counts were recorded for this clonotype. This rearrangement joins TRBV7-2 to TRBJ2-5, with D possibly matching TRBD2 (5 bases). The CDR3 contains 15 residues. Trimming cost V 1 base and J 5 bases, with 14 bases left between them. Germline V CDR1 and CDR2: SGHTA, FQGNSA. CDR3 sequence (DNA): TGTGCCAGCAGCTTAGATACTACGAGGAGGGAGACCCAGTACTTC. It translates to CASSLDTTRRETQYF.

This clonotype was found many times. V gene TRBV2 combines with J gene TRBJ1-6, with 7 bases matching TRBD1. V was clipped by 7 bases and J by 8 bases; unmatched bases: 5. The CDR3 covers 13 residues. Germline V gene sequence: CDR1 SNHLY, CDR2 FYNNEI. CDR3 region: CASIRTGDSPLHF. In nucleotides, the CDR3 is TGTGCCAGCATAAGGACAGGCGATTCACCCCTCCACTTT.

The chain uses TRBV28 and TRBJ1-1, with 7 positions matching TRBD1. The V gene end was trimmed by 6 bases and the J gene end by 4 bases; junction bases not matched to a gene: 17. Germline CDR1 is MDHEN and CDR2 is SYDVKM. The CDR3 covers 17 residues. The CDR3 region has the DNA TGTGCCAGCAGCCTTATAGGGTACCTGACAGGGTCCACTGAAGCTTTCTTT. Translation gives CASSLIGYLTGSTEAFF.

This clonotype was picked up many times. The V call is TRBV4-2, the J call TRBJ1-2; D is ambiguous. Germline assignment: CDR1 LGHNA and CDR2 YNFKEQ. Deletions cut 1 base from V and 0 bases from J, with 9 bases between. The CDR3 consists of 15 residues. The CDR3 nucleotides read TGTGCCAGCAGCCAAGGGGGAGAACCTAACTATGGCTACACCTTC. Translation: CASSQGGEPNYGYTF.

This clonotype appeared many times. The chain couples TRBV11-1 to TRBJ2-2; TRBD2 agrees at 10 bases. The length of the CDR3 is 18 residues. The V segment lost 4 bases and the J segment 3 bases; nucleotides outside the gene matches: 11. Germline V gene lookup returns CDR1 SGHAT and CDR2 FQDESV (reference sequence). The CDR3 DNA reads TGTGCCAGCAGCTCCGCTTTTACTAGCGGGACCCACACCGGGGAGCTGTTTTTT. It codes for CASSSAFTSGTHTGELFF.

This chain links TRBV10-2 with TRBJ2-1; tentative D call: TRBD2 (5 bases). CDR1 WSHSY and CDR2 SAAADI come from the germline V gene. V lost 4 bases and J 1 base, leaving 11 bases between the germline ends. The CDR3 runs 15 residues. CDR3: CASSGWEWSYNEQFF. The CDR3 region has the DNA TGCGCCAGCAGTGGGTGGGAGTGGTCCTACAATGAGCAGTTCTTC.

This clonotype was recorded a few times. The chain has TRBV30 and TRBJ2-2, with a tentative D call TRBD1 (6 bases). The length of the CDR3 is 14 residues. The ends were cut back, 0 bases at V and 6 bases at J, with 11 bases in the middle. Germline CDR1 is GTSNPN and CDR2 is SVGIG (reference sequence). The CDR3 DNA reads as TGTGCCTGGAGTGTAACAGGGTTGGCCGGGGAGCTGTTTTTT. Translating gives CAWSVTGLAGELFF. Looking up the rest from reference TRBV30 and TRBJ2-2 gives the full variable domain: SQTIHQWPATLVQPVGSPLSLECTVEGTSNPNLYWYRQAAGRGLQLLFYSVGIGQISSEVPQNLSASRPQDRQFILSSKKLLLSDSGFYLCAWSVTGLAGELFFGEGSRLTVL.

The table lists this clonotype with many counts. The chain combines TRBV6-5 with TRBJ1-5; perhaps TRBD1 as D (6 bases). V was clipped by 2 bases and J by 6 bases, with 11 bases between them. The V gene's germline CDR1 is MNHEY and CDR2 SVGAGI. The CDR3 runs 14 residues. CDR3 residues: CASSYEGGRQPQHF. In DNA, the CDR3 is TGTGCCAGCAGTTACGAGGGGGGTCGTCAGCCCCAGCATTTT.

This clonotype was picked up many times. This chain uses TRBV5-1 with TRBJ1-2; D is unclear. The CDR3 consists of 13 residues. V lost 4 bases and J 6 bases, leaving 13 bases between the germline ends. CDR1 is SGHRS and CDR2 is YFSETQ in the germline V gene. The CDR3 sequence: CASSQTRNNGYTF. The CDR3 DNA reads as TGCGCCAGCAGCCAAACACGGAATAATGGCTACACCTTC.

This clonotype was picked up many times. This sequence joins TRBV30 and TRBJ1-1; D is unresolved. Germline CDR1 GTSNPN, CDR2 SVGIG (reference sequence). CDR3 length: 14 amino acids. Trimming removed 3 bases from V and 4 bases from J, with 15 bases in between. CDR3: CAWSDGPRGTEAFF. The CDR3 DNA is TGTGCCTGGAGCGACGGGCCGCGGGGCACTGAAGCTTTCTTT.

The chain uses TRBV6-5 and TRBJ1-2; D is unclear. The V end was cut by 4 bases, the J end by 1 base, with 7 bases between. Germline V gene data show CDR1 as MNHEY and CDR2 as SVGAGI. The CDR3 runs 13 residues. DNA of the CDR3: TGTGCCAGCAGTTGGCCCAGTAACTATGGCTACACCTTC. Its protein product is CASSWPSNYGYTF.

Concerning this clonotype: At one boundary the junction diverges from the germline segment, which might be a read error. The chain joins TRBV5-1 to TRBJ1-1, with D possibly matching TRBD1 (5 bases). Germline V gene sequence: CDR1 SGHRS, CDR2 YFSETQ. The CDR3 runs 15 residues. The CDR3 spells CPSSLGRDANTEAFF. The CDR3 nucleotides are TGCCCCAGCAGCTTGGGTAGGGACGCGAACACTGAGGCTTTCTTT. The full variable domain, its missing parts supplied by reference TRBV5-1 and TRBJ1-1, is KAGVTQTPRYLIKTRGQQVTLSCSPISGHRSVSWYQQTPGQGLQFLFEYFSETQRNKGNFPGRFSGRQFSNSRSEMNVSTLELGDSALYLCPSSLGRDANTEAFFGQGTRLTVV.

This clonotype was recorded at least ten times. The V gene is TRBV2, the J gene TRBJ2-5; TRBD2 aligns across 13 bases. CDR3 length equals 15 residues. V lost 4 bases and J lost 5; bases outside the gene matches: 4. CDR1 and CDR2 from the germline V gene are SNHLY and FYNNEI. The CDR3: CASSGTSGSHETQYF. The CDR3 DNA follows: TGTGCCAGCAGTGGGACTAGCGGGAGCCACGAGACCCAGTACTTC. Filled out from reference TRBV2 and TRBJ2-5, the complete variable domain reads EPEVTQTPSHQVTQMGQEVILRCVPISNHLYFYWYRQILGQKVEFLVSFYNNEISEKSEIFDDQFSVERPDGSNFTLKIRSTKLEDSAMYFCASSGTSGSHETQYFGPGTRLLVL.

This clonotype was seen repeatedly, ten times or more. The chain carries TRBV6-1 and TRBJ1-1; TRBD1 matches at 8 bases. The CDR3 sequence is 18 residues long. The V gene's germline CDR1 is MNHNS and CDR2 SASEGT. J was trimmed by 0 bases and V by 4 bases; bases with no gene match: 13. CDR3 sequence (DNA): TGTGCCAGCAGTGGGCAGGGGGCTGGAGTTGCAATGAACACTGAAGCTTTCTTT. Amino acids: CASSGQGAGVAMNTEAFF.